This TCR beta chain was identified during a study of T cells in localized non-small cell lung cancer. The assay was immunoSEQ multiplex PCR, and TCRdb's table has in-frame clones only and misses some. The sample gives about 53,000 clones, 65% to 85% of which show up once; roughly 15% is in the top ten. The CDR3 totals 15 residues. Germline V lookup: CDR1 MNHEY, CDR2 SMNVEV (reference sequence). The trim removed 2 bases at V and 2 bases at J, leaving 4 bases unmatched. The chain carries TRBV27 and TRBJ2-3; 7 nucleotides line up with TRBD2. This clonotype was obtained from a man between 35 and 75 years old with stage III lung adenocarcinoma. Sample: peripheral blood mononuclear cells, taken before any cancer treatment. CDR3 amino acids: CASSLAGLITDTQYF. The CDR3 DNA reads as TGTGCCAGCAGTTTAGCGGGACTAATCACAGATACGCAGTATTTT.